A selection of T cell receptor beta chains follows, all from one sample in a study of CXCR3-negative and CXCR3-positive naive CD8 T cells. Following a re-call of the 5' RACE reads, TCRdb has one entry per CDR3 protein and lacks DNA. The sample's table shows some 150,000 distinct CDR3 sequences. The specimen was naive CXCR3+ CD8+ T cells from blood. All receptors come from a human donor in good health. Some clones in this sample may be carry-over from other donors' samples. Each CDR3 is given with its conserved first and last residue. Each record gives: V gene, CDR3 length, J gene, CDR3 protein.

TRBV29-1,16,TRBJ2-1,CSVERAASGGDNEQFF
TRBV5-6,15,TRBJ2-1,CASSLGTGGHNEQFF
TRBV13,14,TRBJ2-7,CASSFRDSSNEQYF
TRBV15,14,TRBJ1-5,CATSSGQGVQPQHF
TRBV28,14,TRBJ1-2,CASSLLFQGGGYTF
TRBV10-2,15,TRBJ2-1,CASSPTSGSFNEQFF
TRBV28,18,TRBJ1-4,CASSPPRGDRAFSEKLFF
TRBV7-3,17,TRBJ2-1,CASSPGLAGGPYNEQFF
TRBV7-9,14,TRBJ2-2,CASSLASPSGELFF
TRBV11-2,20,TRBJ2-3,CASSTETLAGAAQSTDTQYF
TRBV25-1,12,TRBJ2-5,CASSAHSETQYF
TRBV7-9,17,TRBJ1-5,CASSLVGGLTPGQPQHF
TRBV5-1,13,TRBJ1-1,CASSRTGNTEAFF
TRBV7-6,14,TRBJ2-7,CASSPTTETYEQYF
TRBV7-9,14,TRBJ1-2,CASPGQGLWYGYTF
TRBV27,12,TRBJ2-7,CASSPYGNEQYF
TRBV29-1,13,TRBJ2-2,CSVVAPNTGELFF
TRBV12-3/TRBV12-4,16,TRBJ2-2,CASSPWVAGPTGELFF
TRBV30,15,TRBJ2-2,CAWATRTYYTGELFF
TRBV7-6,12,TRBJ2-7,CASSDSRYEQYF
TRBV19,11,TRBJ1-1,CASRQGSEAFF
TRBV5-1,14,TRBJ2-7,CASTLGVGSYEQYF
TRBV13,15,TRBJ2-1,CASSLALLADNEQFF
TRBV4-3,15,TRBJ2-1,CASSQQSGGSSEQFF
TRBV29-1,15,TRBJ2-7,CSVELIGGKDYEQYF
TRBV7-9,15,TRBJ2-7,CASSLITGSGSEQYF
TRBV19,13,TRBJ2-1,CASTQNSYNEQFF
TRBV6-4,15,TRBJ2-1,CASSDSSGGANEQFF
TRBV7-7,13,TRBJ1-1,CASSPDSYTEAFF
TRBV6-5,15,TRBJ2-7,CASSYGQDGSYEQYF
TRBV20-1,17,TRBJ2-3,CSARGLAGTHLEDTQYF
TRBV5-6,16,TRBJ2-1,CASSLAGTEHYNEQFF
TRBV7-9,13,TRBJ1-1,CASSLWGGTEAFF
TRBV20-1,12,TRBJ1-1,CSASDRNTEAFF
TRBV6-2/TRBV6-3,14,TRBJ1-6,CASRRDRPYSPLHF
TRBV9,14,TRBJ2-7,CASSVDDGSYEQYF
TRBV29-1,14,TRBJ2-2,CSVEDYSGTGELFF